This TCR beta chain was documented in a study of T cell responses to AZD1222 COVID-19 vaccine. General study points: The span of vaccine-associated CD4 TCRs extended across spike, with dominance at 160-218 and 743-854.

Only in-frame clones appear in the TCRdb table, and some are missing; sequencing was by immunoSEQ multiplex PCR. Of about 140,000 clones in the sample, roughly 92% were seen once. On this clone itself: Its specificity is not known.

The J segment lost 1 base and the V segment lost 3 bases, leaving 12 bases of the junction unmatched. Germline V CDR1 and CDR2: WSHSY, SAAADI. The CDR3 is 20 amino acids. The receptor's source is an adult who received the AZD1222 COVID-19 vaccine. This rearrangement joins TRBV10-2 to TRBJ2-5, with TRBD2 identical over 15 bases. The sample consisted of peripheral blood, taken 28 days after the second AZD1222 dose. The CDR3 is CASSDHGTSGGTDFQETQYF. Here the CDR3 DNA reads TGCGCCAGCAGTGACCACGGGACTAGCGGGGGGACCGACTTCCAAGAGACCCAGTACTTC.